This TCR beta chain was sequenced in a study of Ad26.COV2.S vaccination and SARS-CoV-2 variants. Whole-study context: Donor had been placed in the Ad26.COV2.S arm of the COV1001 trial. The study gave Ad26.COV2.S intramuscularly, once or twice 56 days apart.

Study results and caveats: Ad26.COV2.S recipients had broader spike-specific TCRs (P = 0.0014).

The protocol was immunoSEQ multiplex PCR, while the TCRdb copy is restricted to in-frame clones and leaves out a portion. The table shows approximately 240,000 clones, with 85% to 90% occurring only once. V gave up 1 base and J gave up 0 bases, with 4 bases separating them. The CDR3 is 14 amino acids. The germline V gene has CDR1 MGHDK and CDR2 SYGVNS. Note on this clone: Its specificity is not known.

Treatment reported: approximately 18 received Ad26.COV2.S at low or high dose, single or two shots; about 5 received placebo; per-sample allocation not given. Day 63 following the first vaccine or placebo injection was when the samples were taken. Whoever gave the sample was an adult aged 18-55 years in Boston. The sample in question was peripheral blood, obtained in a trial of Ad26.COV2.S vaccine versus placebo. The receptor was derived from a person aged 18 to 59 who received the Ad26.COV2.S COVID-19 vaccine or a placebo. This chain uses TRBV25-1 with TRBJ1-5; no clear D gene. The CDR3 region is CASSEFLSNQPQHF. CDR3 sequence (DNA): TGTGCCAGCAGTGAATTCCTTAGCAATCAGCCCCAGCATTTT.